Each of the 12 T cell receptor beta chains below was sequenced from the same sample in a study of response to subunit inactivated influenza vaccine. TCRdb passed the RT-PCR reads through MiXCR, listing each CDR3 protein once. The table has 500,000 to 650,000 distinct CDR3 sequences, around 8% seen once. The sample consisted of PBMCs from blood, taken around 25 months after vaccination. These receptors were taken from a man between 50 and 69 years old who received an inactivated influenza vaccine.

The V call is TRBV5-6, the J call TRBJ2-3; 8 bases agree with TRBD2. The V gene end was trimmed by 7 bases and the J gene end by 1 base; junction bases not matched to a gene: 11. The CDR3 loop spans 16 amino acids. CDR1 SGHDT and CDR2 YYEEEE come from the germline V gene. In DNA, the CDR3 is TGTGCCAGCGGCCCCGGCCGGCGGGAGGGCACAGATACGCAGTATTTT. It is translated as CASGPGRREGTDTQYF.

The V and J genes are TRBV7-8 and TRBJ2-1; 13 bases line up with TRBD2. Germline values: CDR1 SGHVS, CDR2 FQNEAQ. After removal of 5 bases from V and 5 bases from J, the junction contained 3 bases not matched to a gene. This CDR3 spans 15 amino acids. CDR3 DNA sequence: TGTGCCAGCAGCCGGACTAGCGGGGGCCACAATGAGCAGTTCTTC. It specifies CASSRTSGGHNEQFF.

This clonotype was recorded many times. V gene TRBV4-1 combines with J gene TRBJ1-1; D not certain. The CDR3 loop spans 15 amino acids. Germline CDR1 and CDR2: MGHRA and YSYEKL. V was trimmed by 3 bases and J by 4 bases, leaving 15 bases between them. The DNA for the CDR3 is TGCGCCAGCAGCCATCAACCCATTACGGGCACTGAAGCTTTCTTT. Translation gives CASSHQPITGTEAFF.

This clonotype was seen ten or more times. This sequence joins TRBV12-3 or TRBV12-4 and TRBJ1-1; D may be TRBD1 (5 bases). This CDR3 is 14 amino acids long. The V end lost 2 bases, the J end lost 1 base, and 8 bases lay between the germline ends. DNA for the CDR3: TGTGCCAGCAGTTTACTAGGGGAGAACACTGAAGCTTTCTTT. It translates to CASSLLGENTEAFF.

The chain links TRBV4-2 to TRBJ2-5; D perhaps matches TRBD2 (6 bases). The CDR3 loop spans 13 amino acids. V lost 0 bases and J lost 9, with 11 bases in between. The V gene's germline CDR1 is LGHNA and CDR2 YNFKEQ. The CDR3 sequence: CASSQDVRGAQYF. The CDR3, as DNA: TGTGCCAGCAGCCAAGATGTTCGCGGGGCCCAGTACTTC.

This clonotype has a handful of counts. The chain joins TRBV7-2 to TRBJ1-2; TRBD1 aligns across 8 bases. CDR1 SGHTA and CDR2 FQGNSA come from the germline V gene. CDR3 length equals 16 residues. Trimming removed 5 bases from V and 0 bases from J; junction bases left unmatched: 8. The DNA of the CDR3 is TGTGCCAGCAGCCCCAGACAGGGGTGGACTAACTATGGCTACACCTTC. This gives the protein CASSPRQGWTNYGYTF. The variable domain in full, with the rest retrieved from reference TRBV7-2 and TRBJ1-2, is GAGVSQSPSNKVTEKGKDVELRCDPISGHTALYWYRQSLGQGLEFLIYFQGNSAPDKSGLPSDRFSAERTGGSVSTLTIQRTQQEDSAVYLCASSPRQGWTNYGYTFGSGTRLTVV.

This clonotype was counted a few times. This chain uses TRBV6-1 with TRBJ1-6; 9 bases map to TRBD1. The CDR3 is 16 residues long. Germline CDR1 is MNHNS and CDR2 is SASEGT. V shed 5 bases, J shed 6 bases, and the junction held 8 bases outside the gene matches. CDR3 in DNA: TGTGCCAGCAGTCGAGAACCGGGACAGGGTAATTCACCCCTCCACTTT. Amino acids: CASSREPGQGNSPLHF.

In its sample, this clonotype was seen a few times. This sequence joins TRBV7-2 and TRBJ2-5; TRBD1 aligns across 9 bases. This CDR3 is 16 amino acids long. The V and J ends lost 5 bases and 3 bases, in that order; junction bases with no gene match: 10. Germline CDR1 SGHTA, CDR2 FQGNSA. CDR3 in DNA: TGTGCCAGCAGCCTTAATGGGGACAGGGTGGAAGAGACCCAGTACTTC. Its protein product is CASSLNGDRVEETQYF.

The sample holds many counts of this clonotype. The CDR3 DNA reads TGTGCCAGCAGTTCCTCACAGGGGTACGAGCAGTACTTC. Amino acids: CASSSSQGYEQYF. The chain uses TRBV27 and TRBJ2-7; the match to TRBD1 covers 7 bases. Germline V gene lookup returns CDR1 MNHEY and CDR2 SMNVEV (reference sequence). J was trimmed by 4 bases and V by 4 bases; bases with no gene match: 4. The CDR3 spans 13 residues.

This clonotype was picked up many times. The CDR3 DNA reads as TGTGCCAGCAGTTTACTAGGGGGCGAGTCCTACGAGCAGTACTTC. Translated, it gives CASSLLGGESYEQYF. The rearrangement uses TRBV12-3 or TRBV12-4 and TRBJ2-7, with 7 bases identical to TRBD1. V shed 2 bases and J 1 base; nucleotides not matched to a gene: 5. This CDR3 is 15 amino acids long.

This clonotype was counted at least ten times. The chain couples TRBV4-3 to TRBJ1-1; D is undetermined. V was pared by 0 bases and J by 0 bases, with 8 bases between. The V gene's germline CDR1 is LGHNA and CDR2 YSLEER. This CDR3 is built from 15 residues. The CDR3 region is CASSQDGRLNTEAFF. In DNA form, the CDR3 reads TGCGCCAGCAGCCAAGATGGCAGGTTGAACACTGAAGCTTTCTTT.

This clonotype was seen ten or more times. V gene TRBV2 combines with J gene TRBJ1-2; 8 nucleotides match TRBD1. The CDR3 totals 13 residues. V was clipped by 4 bases and J by 14 bases; unmatched bases: 12. CDR1 is SNHLY, CDR2 FYNNEI, per germline. CDR3 in amino acids: CASSAGQAYLLTF. The CDR3 nucleotides are TGTGCCAGCAGTGCGGGACAGGCCTACCTTTTGACCTTC.